What follows is one T cell receptor (beta chain) and its context. Its antigen is as yet unknown. The ends were cut back, 6 bases at V and 2 bases at J, with 15 bases in the middle. Germline-derived CDR1 and CDR2 are SGHRS and YFSETQ. The CDR3 covers 14 residues. This sample is part of a study of cytomegalovirus exposure and HLA in healthy donors. Study results and limitations: Cytomegalovirus association was assigned to about 150 TCR beta chains. The productive fraction for most TCR beta V segments was about 87% or about 30% in an earlier analysis.

PCR involved 60 Vbeta and 13 Jbeta primers. Here immunoSEQ multiplex PCR was the method, and the copy in TCRdb shows in-frame clones only, minus some. The data contain 250,000 to 300,000 clones, approximately 84% of them singletons. These donors counted as nominally healthy when sampled, but unrecorded immune exposures were likely. Sequences were obtained from PBMCs. The sequence was obtained from a woman aged 40 to 49 in good health and CMV-seropositive. V is TRBV5-1 and J is TRBJ2-7, with D possibly TRBD1 on 6 matching bases. The CDR3 is CASTSNRVPYEQYF. CDR3 bases: TGCGCCAGCACCTCGAACAGGGTCCCCTACGAGCAGTACTTC.